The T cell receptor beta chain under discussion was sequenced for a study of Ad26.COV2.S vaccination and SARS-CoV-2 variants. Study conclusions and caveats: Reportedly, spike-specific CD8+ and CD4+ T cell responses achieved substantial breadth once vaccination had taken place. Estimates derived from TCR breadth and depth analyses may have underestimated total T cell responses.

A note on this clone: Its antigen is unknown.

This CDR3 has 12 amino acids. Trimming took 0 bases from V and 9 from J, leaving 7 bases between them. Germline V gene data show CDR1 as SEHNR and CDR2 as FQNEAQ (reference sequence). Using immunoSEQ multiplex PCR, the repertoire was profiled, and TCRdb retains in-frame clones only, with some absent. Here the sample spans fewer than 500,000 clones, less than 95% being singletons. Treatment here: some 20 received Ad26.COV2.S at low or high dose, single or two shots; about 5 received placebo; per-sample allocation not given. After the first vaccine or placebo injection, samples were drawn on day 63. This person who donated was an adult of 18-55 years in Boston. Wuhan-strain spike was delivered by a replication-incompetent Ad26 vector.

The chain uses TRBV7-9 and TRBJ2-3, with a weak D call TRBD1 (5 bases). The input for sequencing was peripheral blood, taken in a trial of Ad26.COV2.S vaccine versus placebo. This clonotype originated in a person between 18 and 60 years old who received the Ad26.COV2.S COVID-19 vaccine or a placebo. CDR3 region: CASSLAAGTQYF. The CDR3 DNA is TGTGCCAGCAGCTTAGCGGCAGGGACGCAGTATTTT. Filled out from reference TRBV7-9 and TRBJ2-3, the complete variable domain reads DTGVSQNPRHKITKRGQNVTFRCDPISEHNRLYWYRQTLGQGPEFLTYFQNEAQLEKSRLLSDRFSAERPKGSFSTLEIQRTEQGDSAMYLCASSLAAGTQYFGPGTRLTVL.